The 18 T cell receptor beta chains below come from one sample, sequenced in a study of T cell clones after liver transplantation. Produced via immunoSEQ multiplex PCR; TCRdb's table is partial and in-frame only. The sample contains tens of thousands of clones, over 80% of which appear only once. The sequencing here drew on CD4+ T cells from blood, taken approximately 3.5 years after liver transplant. The receptor source for this set is a human patient who received a liver transplant. Some T cells may have originated in the graft donor.

The gene calls are TRBV6-1 and TRBJ2-3; D is ambiguous. Germline lookup yields CDR1 MNHNS and CDR2 SASEGT. The V and J ends lost 7 bases and 2 bases respectively, with 7 bases between them. The CDR3 has 12 amino acids. CDR3 DNA: TGTGCCAGCACCCCCCTCACAGATACGCAGTATTTT. It specifies CASTPLTDTQYF.

This chain links TRBV9 with TRBJ2-2; 11 positions agree with TRBD2. The V gene's germline CDR1 is SGDLS and CDR2 YYNGEE. Unmatched junction bases numbered 7, after V lost 0 bases and J lost 3 bases. The CDR3 has 18 amino acids. The CDR3 here is CASSVGSSGRQYTGELFF. The CDR3 bases are TGTGCCAGCAGCGTAGGGTCTAGCGGGAGGCAGTACACCGGGGAGCTGTTTTTT.

The genes are TRBV19 and TRBJ2-5; D could derive from TRBD1 or TRBD2 (5 bases each). Trimming pared 7 bases from V and 4 bases from J, leaving 16 bases between. CDR1 and CDR2 (germline): LNHDA, SQIVND (reference sequence). CDR3 length: 14 amino acids. The CDR3 spells CASTPGPVRETQYF. As DNA, the CDR3 is TGTGCCAGTACTCCGGGGCCAGTGAGAGAGACCCAGTACTTC.

The chain uses TRBV28 and TRBJ2-7; possible D gene TRBD1, 5 bases. There are 14 residues in the CDR3. The V gene's germline CDR1 is MDHEN and CDR2 SYDVKM. Trimming cost V 5 bases and J 2 bases, with 13 bases left between them. The CDR3 nucleotides are TGTGCCAGCAGTAATACCCTCAGGGCCTACGAGCAGTACTTC. Protein: CASSNTLRAYEQYF.

This clone was detected a few times. The chain joins TRBV7-2 to TRBJ2-7; tentative D call: TRBD2 (6 bases). V was trimmed by 4 bases and J by 7 bases, leaving 20 bases between them. CDR1 and CDR2 (germline): SGHTA, FQGNSA. CDR3 length: 15 residues. Written as DNA, the CDR3 is TGTGCCAGCAGCTGGTCCCCGGGGAGACGGGAGGAGCAGTACTTC. This encodes CASSWSPGRREEQYF.

The chain recombines TRBV9 with TRBJ2-1; D is undetermined. The V gene's germline CDR1 is SGDLS and CDR2 YYNGEE. The CDR3 covers 14 residues. V lost 0 bases and J 4 bases, leaving 8 bases between the germline ends. Written as DNA, the CDR3 is TGTGCCAGCAGCGTAGACAGCAGTTACAATGAGCAGTTCTTC. Translating gives CASSVDSSYNEQFF.

The genes are TRBV27 and TRBJ2-3; D is uncertain. V lost 3 bases and J 0 bases, leaving 4 bases between the germline ends. In germline, CDR1 is MNHEY, CDR2 SMNVEV (reference sequence). The CDR3 runs 13 residues. CDR3 coding DNA: TGTGCCAGCAGTTTTAAGAGCACAGATACGCAGTATTTT. Its protein product is CASSFKSTDTQYF.

V and J are TRBV11-3 and TRBJ2-3, with TRBD2 matching 8 bases. With 5 bases clipped from V and 5 bases from J, the junction kept 15 bases outside the gene matches. This CDR3 has 17 amino acids. Looked up from germline, CDR1 is SGHNT and CDR2 is YENEEA. DNA of the CDR3: TGTGCCAGCAGCGAAAATCGACTAGCGCCGAGGGGAGATACGCAGTATTTT. It specifies CASSENRLAPRGDTQYF.

The chain uses TRBV28 and TRBJ2-1; perhaps TRBD2 as D (5 bases). This CDR3 region has 14 residues. V dropped 2 bases and J dropped 6 bases, with 11 bases sitting between them. Germline V CDR1 and CDR2: MDHEN, SYDVKM. CDR3 loop: CASSLTGVVNEQFF. CDR3 DNA: TGTGCCAGCAGTTTAACCGGGGTGGTCAATGAGCAGTTCTTC.

This chain connects TRBV11-2 to TRBJ2-3; 10 bases map to TRBD2. The CDR3 sequence is 14 residues long. The V gene end was trimmed by 6 bases and the J gene end by 3 bases; junction bases not matched to a gene: 3. Germline V gene data show CDR1 as SGHAT and CDR2 as FQNNGV. CDR3 in amino acids: CASRSSGRTDTQYF. Here the CDR3 DNA reads TGTGCCAGCAGATCTAGCGGGAGAACAGATACGCAGTATTTT.

A few counts support this clone. The gene calls are TRBV4-1 and TRBJ2-5, with TRBD2 identical over 11 bases. This CDR3 contains 17 residues. Per germline, CDR1 MGHRA and CDR2 YSYEKL. Trimming cost V 0 bases and J 4 bases; bases outside gene matches: 7. The CDR3 is CASSQDGVAGGRETQYF. In DNA, the CDR3 is TGCGCCAGCAGCCAAGATGGGGTAGCGGGAGGGCGAGAGACCCAGTACTTC.

V is TRBV5-1 and J is TRBJ2-7; 7 nucleotides agree with TRBD1. Trimming at V came to 3 bases and at J to 1 base, leaving 7 bases not matched to a gene. This CDR3 comprises 15 residues. Germline V gene data show CDR1 as SGHRS and CDR2 as YFSETQ. CDR3: CASSWRTGPSYEQYF. CDR3 in DNA: TGCGCCAGCAGCTGGAGGACAGGCCCTTCCTACGAGCAGTACTTC.

This clone was recorded only once. V gene TRBV5-1 combines with J gene TRBJ2-7; TRBD1 matches 11 bases. CDR3 length: 15 residues. V dropped 3 bases and J dropped 6; count of bases not matched to a gene: 8. CDR1 and CDR2 from the germline V gene are SGHRS and YFSETQ. The CDR3 sequence: CASSSKAGTGGEQYF. CDR3 in DNA: TGCGCCAGCAGCTCCAAGGCCGGGACAGGGGGCGAGCAGTACTTC.

J is TRBJ2-3 and V is TRBV19; 9 positions agree with TRBD2. Germline CDR1 LNHDA, CDR2 SQIVND (reference sequence). The CDR3 sequence is 16 residues long. Unmatched junction bases numbered 16, after V lost 8 bases and J lost 7 bases. CDR3 in DNA: TGTGCCAGTCGAGGGGGGGGTAGCGGGAGTGGAAATACGCAGTATTTT. It specifies CASRGGGSGSGNTQYF.

This chain connects TRBV30 to TRBJ2-5, with a possible D match to TRBD2 (6 bases). CDR3 length: 12 residues. Between the trimmed V and J ends, which lost 4 bases and 3 bases, there was a span of 9 bases. The germline V gene has CDR1 GTSNPN and CDR2 SVGIG (reference sequence). The CDR3 loop is CAWKGGKETQYF. CDR3 in DNA: TGTGCCTGGAAGGGCGGGAAAGAGACCCAGTACTTC.

The V gene is TRBV15, the J gene TRBJ1-5; 10 bases line up with TRBD1. There are 17 residues in the CDR3. Unmatched junction bases numbered 10, after V lost 4 bases and J lost 4 bases. Germline V gene data show CDR1 as LNHNV and CDR2 as YYDKDF (reference sequence). In DNA form, the CDR3 reads TGTGCCACCAGCACCGGGACAGGGGTAAGGAGTAATCAGCCCCAGCATTTT. Translating it yields CATSTGTGVRSNQPQHF.

The chain is built from TRBV15 and TRBJ2-1; D not resolved. V dropped 0 bases and J dropped 4 bases, with 7 bases sitting between them. The germline CDR1 and CDR2 sequences are LNHNV and YYDKDF (reference sequence). This CDR3 is built from 14 residues. The CDR3 DNA sequence: TGTGCCACCAGCAGAGATCAAATGTACAATGAGCAGTTCTTC. Protein product: CATSRDQMYNEQFF. The full variable domain, in which reference TRBV15 and TRBJ2-1 provide the parts outside the CDR3, is DAMVIQNPRYQVTQFGKPVTLSCSQTLNHNVMYWYQQKSSQAPKLLFHYYDKDFNNEADTPDNFQSRRPNTSFCFLDIRSPGLGDTAMYLCATSRDQMYNEQFFGPGTRLTVL.

The chain links TRBV29-1 to TRBJ1-1, with 12 nucleotides matching TRBD1. CDR3 length: 15 residues. The V gene's germline CDR1 is SQVTM and CDR2 ANQGSEA. J was trimmed by 1 base and V by 6 bases; bases with no gene match: 6. CDR3 in DNA: TGCAGCGTGCGGGACAGGGGGCGAGCGAACACTGAAGCTTTCTTT. Residues: CSVRDRGRANTEAFF.